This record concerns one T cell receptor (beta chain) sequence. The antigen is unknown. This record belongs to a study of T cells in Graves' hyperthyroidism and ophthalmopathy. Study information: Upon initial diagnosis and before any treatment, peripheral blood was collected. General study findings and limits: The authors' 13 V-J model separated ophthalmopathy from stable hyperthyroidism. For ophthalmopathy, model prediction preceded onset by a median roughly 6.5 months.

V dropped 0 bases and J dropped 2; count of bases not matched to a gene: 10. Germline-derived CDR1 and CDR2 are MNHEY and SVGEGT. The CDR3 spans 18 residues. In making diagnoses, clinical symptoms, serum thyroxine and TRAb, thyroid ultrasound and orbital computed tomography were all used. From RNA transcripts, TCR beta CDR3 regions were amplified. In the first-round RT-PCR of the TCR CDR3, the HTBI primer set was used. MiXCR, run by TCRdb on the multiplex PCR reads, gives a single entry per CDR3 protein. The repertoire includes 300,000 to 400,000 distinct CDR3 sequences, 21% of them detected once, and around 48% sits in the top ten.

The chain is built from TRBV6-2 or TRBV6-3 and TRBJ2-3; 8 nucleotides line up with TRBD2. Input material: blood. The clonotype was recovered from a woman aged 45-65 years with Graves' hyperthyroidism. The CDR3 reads CASSYSSGSGATTDTQYF. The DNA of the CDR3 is TGTGCCAGCAGTTACTCCTCTGGTAGCGGGGCAACCACAGATACGCAGTATTTT.